This T cell receptor (beta chain) was identified during a study of blood T cells in healthy people across ages. This clonotype has only a few counts. PCR was performed a second time for roughly 7 to 11 cycles using a sample-barcoded 5' primer and a J-beta primer mix. A tag from a template-switch adaptor with 12 random nucleotides marked each cDNA molecule. In TCRdb, the 5' RACE reads were re-called with MiXCR into one record per CDR3 protein. The sample gives around 500,000 distinct CDR3 sequences, about 27% of which show up once; 3% to 4.5% is in the top ten. V was shortened by 3 bases and J by 0 bases, with 10 bases between the two germline ends. This CDR3 spans 14 amino acids. CDR1 is SQVTM and CDR2 is ANQGSEA in the germline V gene. Total RNA, at least 6 micrograms per sample, was extracted from PBMCs. These data also featured in a second study, about T cells of mothers and their children.

This rearrangement joins TRBV29-1 to TRBJ2-3, with D perhaps TRBD1 or TRBD2 (5 bases each). This TCR was recovered from a boy aged 2 to 10 in good health. Sequencing was performed on blood. The CDR3 DNA follows: TGCAGCGTTGACATCGGGGCTAGCACAGATACGCAGTATTTT. Translated, it gives CSVDIGASTDTQYF.